What follows are 23 T cell receptor beta chains derived from one specimen sequenced in a study of T cell changes during pregnancy in multiple sclerosis. Using immunoSEQ multiplex PCR, the repertoire was profiled, and TCRdb retains in-frame clones only, with some absent. The sample yields about 40,000 clones, approximately 89% seen once. The sequencing used CD4+ T cells from peripheral blood mononuclear cells, collected in the first trimester of pregnancy. The source is a female donor with multiple sclerosis, enrolled in a pregnancy study.

This rearrangement joins TRBV4-3 to TRBJ2-6; D uncertain. The CDR3 spans 17 residues. Trimming took off 4 bases at V and 2 bases at J, with 15 bases between the two ends. Germline assignment: CDR1 LGHNA and CDR2 YSLEER. CDR3 in DNA: TGCGCCAGCAGCCCCCAGGCCCGGATCACTGGGGCCAACGTCCTGACTTTC. It specifies CASSPQARITGANVLTF.

A remark on this clone: The sample holds other DNA sequences that translate to the same CDR3. The rearrangement links TRBV5-1 to TRBJ2-3, with D perhaps matching TRBD2 (6 bases). CDR1 and CDR2 (germline): SGHRS, YFSETQ. The CDR3 loop spans 14 amino acids. The V gene lost 0 bases and the J gene lost 5 bases, with 10 bases spanning the gap. The CDR3 DNA reads TGCGCCAGCAGCTTGGATACAGCGGGAGATACGCAGTATTTT. As protein: CASSLDTAGDTQYF.

The V and J genes are TRBV29-1 and TRBJ2-7; 7 nucleotides agree with TRBD2. The length of the CDR3 is 13 residues. The V and J ends lost 6 bases and 3 bases, in that order; junction bases with no gene match: 8. CDR1 is SQVTM and CDR2 is ANQGSEA in the germline V gene. CDR3 nucleotides: TGCAGCGTCCGGCACTTAGCGGGCTACGAGCAGTACTTC. This encodes CSVRHLAGYEQYF.

This clone was counted a few times. CDR3: CASSRAGSGSYNEQFF. The CDR3 nucleotides read TGTGCCAGCAGCCGGGCGGGCAGCGGCTCCTACAATGAGCAGTTCTTC. The rearrangement joins TRBV4-2 to TRBJ2-1; possible D gene TRBD2, 5 bases. The CDR3 contains 16 residues. V was pared by 4 bases and J by 0 bases, with 13 bases between. CDR1 is LGHNA and CDR2 is YNFKEQ in the germline V gene.

The J gene is TRBJ1-4, the V gene TRBV30; weak D call: TRBD1 (6 bases). The germline V and J ends were trimmed by 1 base and 5 bases, with 8 bases remaining between them. The germline V gene has CDR1 GTSNPN and CDR2 SVGIG (reference sequence). This CDR3 comprises 13 residues. The CDR3 nucleotides are TGTGCCTGGAGTGGGACAGAAAATGAAAAACTGTTTTTT. This gives the protein CAWSGTENEKLFF.

The rearrangement joins TRBV6-4 to TRBJ2-3; 10 bases match TRBD2. The CDR3 is 15 residues long. Germline V gene data show CDR1 as MRHNA and CDR2 as SNTAGT. The V and J ends lost 3 bases and 4 bases, in that order; junction bases with no gene match: 4. The CDR3 coding sequence is TGTGCCAGCAGTGAATTAGCGGGAGGATCAGATACGCAGTATTTT. Translated, it gives CASSELAGGSDTQYF.

The chain uses TRBV20-1 and TRBJ1-2, with 8 positions matching TRBD1. With V trimmed by 5 bases and J by 8 bases, 4 bases remained unmatched. The CDR3 consists of 11 residues. The germline V gene has CDR1 DFQATT and CDR2 SNEGSKA (reference sequence). CDR3 residues: CSASDRDGYTF. In DNA form, the CDR3 reads TGCAGTGCTTCGGACAGGGACGGCTACACCTTC.

The rearrangement links TRBV19 to TRBJ2-1; the match to TRBD2 covers 7 bases. From germline, CDR1 is LNHDA and CDR2 SQIVND (reference sequence). The ends lost 3 bases at V and 6 bases at J; junction bases unmatched: 11. This CDR3 has 16 residues. CDR3 in DNA: TGTGCCAGTAGTATCTTAGGCGGGAGATCCATCAATGAGCAGTTCTTC. Translation gives CASSILGGRSINEQFF.

This clone was counted a few times. The CDR3 DNA reads as TGTGCCAGCTCACCAGGGGCGATGAACACTGAAGCTTTCTTT. It yields the protein CASSPGAMNTEAFF. This sequence joins TRBV18 and TRBJ1-1; D might be TRBD1 (5 bases). Trimming cost V 2 bases and J 0 bases, with 7 bases left between them. The V gene's germline CDR1 is KGHSH and CDR2 LQKENI. CDR3 size: 14 residues.

V and J are TRBV7-2 and TRBJ2-3; a possible D gene is TRBD1 (5 bases). Looked up from germline, CDR1 is SGHTA and CDR2 is FQGNSA. Trimming removed 5 bases at V and 1 base at J, with 10 bases between. The CDR3 is 14 residues long. DNA of the CDR3: TGTGCCAGCAGCCTGCAAGGGGGCACAGATACGCAGTATTTT. The encoded protein is CASSLQGGTDTQYF. The full variable domain, rest sourced from reference TRBV7-2 and TRBJ2-3, is GAGVSQSPSNKVTEKGKDVELRCDPISGHTALYWYRQSLGQGLEFLIYFQGNSAPDKSGLPSDRFSAERTGGSVSTLTIQRTQQEDSAVYLCASSLQGGTDTQYFGPGTRLTVL.

J is TRBJ1-5 and V is TRBV27, with D maybe TRBD1 (6 bases). Germline CDR1 and CDR2: MNHEY and SMNVEV (reference sequence). V lost 6 bases, J lost 6 bases, and 18 bases lay in between. The CDR3 length is 15 residues. CDR3 sequence reads: CASRHNGGAAQPQHF. In nucleotides, the CDR3 is TGTGCCAGCAGACACAATGGGGGGGCCGCTCAGCCCCAGCATTTT.

The chain joins TRBV12-5 to TRBJ2-2; maybe TRBD1 (5 bases). CDR1 LGHNT and CDR2 FRNRAP come from the germline V gene. The length of the CDR3 is 13 residues. Trimming cost V 0 bases and J 7 bases, with 6 bases left between them. CDR3 nucleotide sequence: TGTGCTAGTGGTTTGGTAAGGGGCGGGGAGCTGTTTTTT. Residues: CASGLVRGGELFF.

The chain uses TRBV4-2 and TRBJ2-5, with a weak D call TRBD1 (6 bases). The J call may be in error: the DNA end matches TRBJ2-7 better. The CDR3 consists of 13 residues. Looked up from germline, CDR1 is LGHNA and CDR2 is YNFKEQ. The CDR3 DNA follows: TGTGCCAGCAGCCAACGGGACACTTACGAGCAGTACTTC. Residues: CASSQRDTYEQYF.

V is TRBV7-2 and J is TRBJ2-3, with 10 bases fitting TRBD2. Germline CDR1 SGHTA, CDR2 FQGNSA. CDR3 length: 15 residues. With 10 bases clipped from V and 1 base from J, the junction kept 8 bases outside the gene matches. This CDR3 reads CATNRGLARTDTQYF. The CDR3 DNA reads TGTGCCACCAACAGGGGACTAGCGCGCACAGATACGCAGTATTTT.

V gene TRBV9 combines with J gene TRBJ2-5; 8 bases align to TRBD2. Germline V gene sequence: CDR1 SGDLS, CDR2 YYNGEE. The V gene end was trimmed by 2 bases and the J gene end by 5 bases; junction bases not matched to a gene: 5. This CDR3 comprises 14 residues. CDR3 region: CASSVGLALETQYF. Here the CDR3 DNA reads TGTGCCAGCAGCGTCGGACTAGCCTTGGAGACCCAGTACTTC.

The CDR3 loop is CASSRRGQGAQGSRQPQHF. The CDR3 DNA is TGCGCCAGCAGTCGCCGGGGACAGGGGGCGCAGGGCTCCAGGCAGCCCCAGCATTTT. The chain recombines TRBV10-2 with TRBJ1-5; 12 bases are shared with TRBD1. Per germline, CDR1 WSHSY and CDR2 SAAADI. The CDR3 is 19 residues long. V lost 5 bases to trimming and J lost 7 bases; unmatched junction nucleotides: 18.

A single count supports this clone. This sequence joins TRBV10-1 and TRBJ2-2; no definite D call. CDR3 length: 11 residues. The germline CDR1 and CDR2 sequences are WNHNN and SYGVQD (reference sequence). V was trimmed by 5 bases and J by 7 bases, leaving 5 bases between them. DNA of the CDR3: TGCGCCAGCAGTTATAACGGGGAGCTGTTTTTT. Residues: CASSYNGELFF.

This clone was detected once. The rearrangement joins TRBV10-2 to TRBJ2-7, with D hard to call. Trimming shortened V by 4 bases and J by 1 base, and 8 bases separated the two germline ends. Germline V CDR1 and CDR2: WSHSY, SAAADI. There are 13 residues in the CDR3. The CDR3 region has the DNA TGCGCCAGCAGTGTACATCTTTCCTACGAGCAGTACTTC. Residues: CASSVHLSYEQYF.

This clone has a single count. The chain combines TRBV5-1 with TRBJ1-2; 10 nucleotides line up with TRBD1. Germline assignment: CDR1 SGHRS and CDR2 YFSETQ. Trimming took 3 bases from V and 7 from J; bases not matched to a gene: 6. There are 14 residues in the CDR3. The CDR3 coding sequence is TGCGCCAGCAGCTCAGACAGGGGGCTAGGTGGCTACACCTTC. Translated: CASSSDRGLGGYTF.

This clone was observed once. The genes are TRBV5-6 and TRBJ2-7, with D possibly TRBD2 on 7 matching bases. V gave up 3 bases and J gave up 3 bases, with 22 bases separating them. CDR1 is SGHDT and CDR2 is YYEEEE in the germline V gene. The CDR3 is 17 residues long. CDR3 residues: CASSSGGGRGIYYEQYF. CDR3 nucleotide sequence: TGTGCCAGCAGCTCTGGGGGGGGGCGCGGGATATACTACGAGCAGTACTTC.

The chain has TRBV7-2 and TRBJ1-5, with D tentatively TRBD1 (6 bases). CDR1 is SGHTA and CDR2 is FQGNSA in the germline V gene. Between the trimmed V and J ends, which lost 5 bases and 0 bases, there was a span of 14 bases. The CDR3 is made up of 16 amino acids. The CDR3 spells CASSLRTDYSNQPQHF. DNA of the CDR3: TGTGCCAGCAGCCTAAGGACAGATTATAGCAATCAGCCCCAGCATTTT.

The chain uses TRBV19 and TRBJ2-1; TRBD2 agrees at 7 bases. The CDR3 covers 14 residues. Looked up from germline, CDR1 is LNHDA and CDR2 is SQIVND (reference sequence). V shed 5 bases and J 6 bases; nucleotides not matched to a gene: 7. The CDR3 protein is CASSRDGGSNEQFF. The DNA for the CDR3 is TGTGCCAGTAGTCGGGACGGGGGGAGCAATGAGCAGTTCTTC.

The gene calls are TRBV10-3 and TRBJ2-3, with 13 bases matching TRBD2. With 3 bases clipped from V and 2 bases from J, the junction kept 2 bases outside the gene matches. In germline, CDR1 is ENHRY, CDR2 SYGVKD. The CDR3 sequence is 16 residues long. The CDR3 nucleotides read TGTGCCATCAGTGATGGGACTAGCGGGACCACAGATACGCAGTATTTT. This encodes CAISDGTSGTTDTQYF.